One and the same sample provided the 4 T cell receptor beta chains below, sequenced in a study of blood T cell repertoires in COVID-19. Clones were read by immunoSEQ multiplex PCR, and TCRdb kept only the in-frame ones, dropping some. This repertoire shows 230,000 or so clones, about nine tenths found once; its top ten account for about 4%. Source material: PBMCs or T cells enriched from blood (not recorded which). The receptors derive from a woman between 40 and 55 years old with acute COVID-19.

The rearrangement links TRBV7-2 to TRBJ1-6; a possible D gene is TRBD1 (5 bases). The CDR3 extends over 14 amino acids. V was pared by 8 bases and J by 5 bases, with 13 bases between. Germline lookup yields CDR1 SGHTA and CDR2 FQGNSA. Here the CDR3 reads CASFSGGHNSPLHF. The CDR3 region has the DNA TGTGCCAGCTTCTCCGGGGGTCATAATTCACCCCTCCACTTT.

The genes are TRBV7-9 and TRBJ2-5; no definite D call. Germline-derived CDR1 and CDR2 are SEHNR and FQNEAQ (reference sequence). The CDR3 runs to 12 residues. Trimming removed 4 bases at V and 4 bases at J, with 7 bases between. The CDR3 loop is CASSSSGETQYF. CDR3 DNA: TGTGCCAGCAGCTCGAGTGGAGAGACCCAGTACTTC.

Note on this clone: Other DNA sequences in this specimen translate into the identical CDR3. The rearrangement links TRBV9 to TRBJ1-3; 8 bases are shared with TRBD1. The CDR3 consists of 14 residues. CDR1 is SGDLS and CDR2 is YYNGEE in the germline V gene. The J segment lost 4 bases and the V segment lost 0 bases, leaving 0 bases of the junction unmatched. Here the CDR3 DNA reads TGTGCCAGCAGCGTAGGGGACAGGGGAAACACCATATATTTT. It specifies CASSVGDRGNTIYF. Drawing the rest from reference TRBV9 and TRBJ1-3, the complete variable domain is DSGVTQTPKHLITATGQRVTLRCSPRSGDLSVYWYQQSLDQGLQFLIQYYNGEERAKGNILERFSAQQFPDLHSELNLSSLELGDSALYFCASSVGDRGNTIYFGEGSWLTVV.

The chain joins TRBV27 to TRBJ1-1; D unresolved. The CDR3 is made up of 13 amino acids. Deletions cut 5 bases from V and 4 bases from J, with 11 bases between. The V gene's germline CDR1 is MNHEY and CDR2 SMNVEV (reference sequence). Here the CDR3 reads CASSPRLVTEAFF. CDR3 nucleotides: TGTGCCAGCAGTCCAAGACTGGTCACTGAAGCTTTCTTT.